This T cell receptor (beta chain) was captured by sequencing in a study of blood T cell repertoires in COVID-19. Study as a whole: Whether acute or convalescent, the COVID-19 samples came from the United States, Italy and Spain. The analysed material was cDNA or gDNA that came from T cells, B-cell-depleted T cells, or PBMCs.

Authors' analysis steps: Estimation of nucleated cell counts was performed using reference gene primer amplification. The data were produced by immunoSEQ multiplex PCR, yet TCRdb's version contains in-frame clones alone and is incomplete. V, J and clone size were drawn from that table, and D and trimming were deduced from the DNA. The sample lists roughly 68,000 clones; nearly 90% were seen once. The ends were cut back, 1 base at V and 3 bases at J, with 6 bases in the middle. The CDR3 covers 13 residues. CDR1 is SEHNR and CDR2 is FQNEAQ in the germline V gene (reference sequence). The sample consisted of peripheral blood. This chain links TRBV7-9 with TRBJ2-5, with D possibly TRBD2 on 5 matching bases. This receptor was taken from a woman in her forties or fifties with COVID-19, enrolled during active disease. The CDR3 nucleotides are TGTGCCAGCAGCTTAGGGGAGAAAGAGACCCAGTACTTC. This codes for CASSLGEKETQYF.